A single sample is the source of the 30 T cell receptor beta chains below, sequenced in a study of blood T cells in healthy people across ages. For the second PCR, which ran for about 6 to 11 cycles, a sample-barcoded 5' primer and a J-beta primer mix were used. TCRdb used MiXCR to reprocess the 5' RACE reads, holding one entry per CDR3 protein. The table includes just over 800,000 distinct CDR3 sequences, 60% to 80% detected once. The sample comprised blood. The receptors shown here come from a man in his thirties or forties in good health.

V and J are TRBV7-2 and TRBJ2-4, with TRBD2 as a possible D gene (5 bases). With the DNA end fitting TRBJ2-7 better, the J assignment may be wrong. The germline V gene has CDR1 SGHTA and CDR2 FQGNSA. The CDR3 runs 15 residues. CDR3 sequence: CASSLVTGVYYEQYF. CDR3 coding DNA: TGTGCCAGCAGCTTAGTAACCGGGGTCTACTACGAGCAGTACTTC.

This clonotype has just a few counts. The DNA of the CDR3 is TGCAGCGTTGGAGTGACAGGGGTTACCGAGCAGTACTTC. Amino acids: CSVGVTGVTEQYF. The chain combines TRBV29-1 with TRBJ2-7; TRBD1 agrees at 8 bases. V lost 4 bases to trimming and J lost 6 bases; unmatched junction nucleotides: 8. Germline-derived CDR1 and CDR2 are SQVTM and ANQGSEA. The CDR3 is 13 residues long.

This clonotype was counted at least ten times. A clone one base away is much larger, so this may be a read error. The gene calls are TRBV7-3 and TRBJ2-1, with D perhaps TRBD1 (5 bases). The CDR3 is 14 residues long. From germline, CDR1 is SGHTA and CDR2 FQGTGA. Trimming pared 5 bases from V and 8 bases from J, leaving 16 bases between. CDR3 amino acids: CASSTDDRSHEQFF. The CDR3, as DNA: TGTGCCAGCAGCACTGATGACAGAAGCCATGAGCAGTTCTTC.

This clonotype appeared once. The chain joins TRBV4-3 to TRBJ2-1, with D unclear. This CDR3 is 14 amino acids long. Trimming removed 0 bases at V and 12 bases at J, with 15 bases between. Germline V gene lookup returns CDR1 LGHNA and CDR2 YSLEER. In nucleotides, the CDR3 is TGCGCCAGCAGCCAAGATCCTCGCGGCTCTTGGCAGTTCTTC. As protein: CASSQDPRGSWQFF.

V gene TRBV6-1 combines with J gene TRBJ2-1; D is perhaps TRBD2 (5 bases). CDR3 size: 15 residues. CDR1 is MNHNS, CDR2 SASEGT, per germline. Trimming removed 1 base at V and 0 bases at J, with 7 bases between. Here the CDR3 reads CASSEGTSSYNEQFF. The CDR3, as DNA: TGTGCCAGCAGTGAAGGGACTTCCTCCTACAATGAGCAGTTCTTC.

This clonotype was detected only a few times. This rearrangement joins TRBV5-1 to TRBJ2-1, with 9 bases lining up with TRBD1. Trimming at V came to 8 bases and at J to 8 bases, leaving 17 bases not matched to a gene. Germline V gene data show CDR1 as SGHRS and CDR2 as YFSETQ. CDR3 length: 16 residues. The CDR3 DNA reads TGCGCCAGTAGTCTCTCTGCCGGGACAGGGTTCGATGAGCAGTTCTTC. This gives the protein CASSLSAGTGFDEQFF. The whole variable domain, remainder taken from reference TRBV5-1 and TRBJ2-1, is KAGVTQTPRYLIKTRGQQVTLSCSPISGHRSVSWYQQTPGQGLQFLFEYFSETQRNKGNFPGRFSGRQFSNSRSEMNVSTLELGDSALYLCASSLSAGTGFDEQFFGPGTRLTVL.

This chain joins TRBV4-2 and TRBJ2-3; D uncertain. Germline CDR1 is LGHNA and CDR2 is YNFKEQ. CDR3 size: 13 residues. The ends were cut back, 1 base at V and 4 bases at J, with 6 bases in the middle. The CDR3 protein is CASSQVLPDTQYF. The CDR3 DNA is TGTGCCAGCAGCCAAGTACTCCCAGATACGCAGTATTTT.

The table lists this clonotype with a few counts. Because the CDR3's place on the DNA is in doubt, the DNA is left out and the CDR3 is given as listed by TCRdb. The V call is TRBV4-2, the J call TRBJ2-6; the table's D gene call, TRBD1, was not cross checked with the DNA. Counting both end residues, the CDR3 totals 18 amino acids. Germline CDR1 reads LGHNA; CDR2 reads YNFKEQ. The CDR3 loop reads CASSQDRSGVPGANVLTF.

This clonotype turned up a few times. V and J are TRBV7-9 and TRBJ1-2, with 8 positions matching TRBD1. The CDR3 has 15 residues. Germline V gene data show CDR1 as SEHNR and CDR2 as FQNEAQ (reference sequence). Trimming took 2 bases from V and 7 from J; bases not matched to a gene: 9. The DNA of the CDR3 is TGTGCCAGCAGCTTATTACAGGGGGTCGATTTTGGCTACACCTTC. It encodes CASSLLQGVDFGYTF.

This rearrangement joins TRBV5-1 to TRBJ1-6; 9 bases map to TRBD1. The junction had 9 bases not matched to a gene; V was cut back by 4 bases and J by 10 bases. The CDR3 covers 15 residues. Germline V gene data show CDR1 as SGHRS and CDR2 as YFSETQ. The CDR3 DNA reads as TGCGCCAGCAGCCAACAGGGGGCAAAGGGGTCACCCCTCCACTTT. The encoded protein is CASSQQGAKGSPLHF.

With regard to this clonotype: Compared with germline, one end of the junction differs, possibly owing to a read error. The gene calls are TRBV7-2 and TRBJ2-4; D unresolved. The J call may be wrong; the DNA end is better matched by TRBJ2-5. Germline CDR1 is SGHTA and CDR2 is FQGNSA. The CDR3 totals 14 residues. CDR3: CASSSQGQQGTQYF. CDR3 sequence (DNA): TGTGCCAGCAGCTCCCAAGGGCAGCAAGGGACCCAGTACTTC.

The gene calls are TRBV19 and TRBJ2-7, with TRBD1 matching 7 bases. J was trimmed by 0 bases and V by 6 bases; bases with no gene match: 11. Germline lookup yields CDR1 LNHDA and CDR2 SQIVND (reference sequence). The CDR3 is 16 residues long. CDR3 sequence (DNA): TGTGCCAGTAGGAGAACGGGACAGTCTACCTCCTACGAGCAGTACTTC. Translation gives CASRRTGQSTSYEQYF.

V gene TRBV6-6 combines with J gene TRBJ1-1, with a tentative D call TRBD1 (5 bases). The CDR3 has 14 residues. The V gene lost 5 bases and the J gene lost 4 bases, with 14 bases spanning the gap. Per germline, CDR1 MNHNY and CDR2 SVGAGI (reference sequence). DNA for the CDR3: TGTGCCAGCAGTCACAACAGGAAGGGCACTGAAGCTTTCTTT. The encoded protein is CASSHNRKGTEAFF.

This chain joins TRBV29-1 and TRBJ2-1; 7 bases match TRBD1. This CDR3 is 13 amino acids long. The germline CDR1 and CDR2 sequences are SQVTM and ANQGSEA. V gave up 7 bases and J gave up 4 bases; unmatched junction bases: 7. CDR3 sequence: CSAADRLYNEQFF. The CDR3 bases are TGCAGCGCAGCGGACAGGCTTTACAATGAGCAGTTCTTC.

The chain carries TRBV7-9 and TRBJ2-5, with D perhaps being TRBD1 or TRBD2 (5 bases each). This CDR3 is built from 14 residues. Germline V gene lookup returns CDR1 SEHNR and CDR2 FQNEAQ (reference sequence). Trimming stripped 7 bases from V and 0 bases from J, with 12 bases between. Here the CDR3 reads CASTPGDDQETQYF. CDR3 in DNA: TGTGCCAGCACCCCCGGGGACGACCAAGAGACCCAGTACTTC.

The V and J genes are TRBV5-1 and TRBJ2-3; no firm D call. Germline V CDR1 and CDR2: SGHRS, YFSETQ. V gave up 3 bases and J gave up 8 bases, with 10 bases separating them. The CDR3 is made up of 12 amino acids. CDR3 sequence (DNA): TGCGCCAGCAGCTCAAATACGGGTACGCAGTATTTT. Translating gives CASSSNTGTQYF.

CDR3 loop: CATSPAGALAKNIQYF. The CDR3 nucleotides are TGTGCCACCAGTCCTGCAGGGGCCCTAGCCAAAAACATTCAGTACTTC. The chain combines TRBV15 with TRBJ2-4; D might be TRBD1 (6 bases). This CDR3 spans 16 amino acids. Per germline, CDR1 LNHNV and CDR2 YYDKDF (reference sequence). Trimming removed 6 bases from V and 0 bases from J, with 15 bases in between. Combining the CDR3 with reference TRBV15 and TRBJ2-4 gives the whole variable domain DAMVIQNPRYQVTQFGKPVTLSCSQTLNHNVMYWYQQKSSQAPKLLFHYYDKDFNNEADTPDNFQSRRPNTSFCFLDIRSPGLGDTAMYLCATSPAGALAKNIQYFGAGTRLSVL.

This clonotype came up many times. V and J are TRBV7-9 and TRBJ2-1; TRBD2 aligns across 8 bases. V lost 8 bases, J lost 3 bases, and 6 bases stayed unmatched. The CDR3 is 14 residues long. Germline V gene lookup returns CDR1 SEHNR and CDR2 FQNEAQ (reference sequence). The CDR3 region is CASLQAGDYNEQFF. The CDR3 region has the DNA TGTGCCAGCTTACAAGCGGGGGACTACAATGAGCAGTTCTTC.

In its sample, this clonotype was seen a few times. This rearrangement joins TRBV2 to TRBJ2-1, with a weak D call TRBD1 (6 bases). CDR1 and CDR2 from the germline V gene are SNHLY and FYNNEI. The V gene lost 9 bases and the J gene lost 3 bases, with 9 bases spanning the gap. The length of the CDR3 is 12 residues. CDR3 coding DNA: TGTGCCAGGGGACAAGACTACAATGAGCAGTTCTTC. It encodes CARGQDYNEQFF.

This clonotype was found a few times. The CDR3 DNA reads TGTGCCACTGCACAGGGGGCAACTAATGAAAAACTGTTTTTT. It codes for CATAQGATNEKLFF. The chain has TRBV10-3 and TRBJ1-4; TRBD1 aligns across 8 bases. The CDR3 totals 14 residues. Germline-derived CDR1 and CDR2 are ENHRY and SYGVKD. Trimming cost V 10 bases and J 0 bases; bases outside gene matches: 4.

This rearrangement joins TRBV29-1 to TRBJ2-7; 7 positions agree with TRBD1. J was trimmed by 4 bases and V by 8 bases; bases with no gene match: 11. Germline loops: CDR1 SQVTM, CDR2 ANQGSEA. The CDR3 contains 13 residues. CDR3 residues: CSYRQGKLYEQYF. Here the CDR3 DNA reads TGCAGCTACCGACAGGGCAAATTGTACGAGCAGTACTTC.

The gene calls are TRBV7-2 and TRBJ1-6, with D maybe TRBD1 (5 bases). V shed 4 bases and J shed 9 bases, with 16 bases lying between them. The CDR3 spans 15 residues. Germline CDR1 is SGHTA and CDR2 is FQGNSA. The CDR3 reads CASSSYPRGGSPLHF. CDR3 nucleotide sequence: TGTGCCAGCAGCTCCTACCCACGGGGCGGTTCACCCCTCCACTTT.

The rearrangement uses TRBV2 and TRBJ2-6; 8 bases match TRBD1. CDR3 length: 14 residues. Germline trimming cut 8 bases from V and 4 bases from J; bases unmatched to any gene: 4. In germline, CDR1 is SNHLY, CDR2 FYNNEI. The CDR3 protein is CASATGAGANVLTF. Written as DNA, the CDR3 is TGTGCCAGCGCGACAGGGGCCGGGGCCAACGTCCTGACTTTC.

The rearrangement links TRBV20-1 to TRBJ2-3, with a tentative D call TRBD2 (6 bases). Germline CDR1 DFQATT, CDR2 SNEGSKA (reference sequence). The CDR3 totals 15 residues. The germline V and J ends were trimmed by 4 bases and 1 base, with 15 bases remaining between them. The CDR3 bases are TGCAGTGCTATAAAAGGGCCTAGCGGCACAGATACGCAGTATTTT. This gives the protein CSAIKGPSGTDTQYF.

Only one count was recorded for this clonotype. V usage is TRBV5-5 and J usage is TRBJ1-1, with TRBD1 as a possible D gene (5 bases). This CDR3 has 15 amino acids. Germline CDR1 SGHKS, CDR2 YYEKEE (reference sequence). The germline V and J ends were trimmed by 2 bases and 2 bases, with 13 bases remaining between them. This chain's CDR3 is CASSFSGFGNTEAFF. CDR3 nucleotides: TGTGCCAGCAGCTTTTCAGGGTTTGGAAACACTGAAGCTTTCTTT.

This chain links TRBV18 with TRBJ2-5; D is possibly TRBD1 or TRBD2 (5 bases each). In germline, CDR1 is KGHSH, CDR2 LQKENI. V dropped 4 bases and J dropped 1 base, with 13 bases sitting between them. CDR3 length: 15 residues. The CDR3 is CASSLTGGGQETQYF. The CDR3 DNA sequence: TGTGCCAGCTCACTAACCGGTGGGGGCCAAGAGACCCAGTACTTC.

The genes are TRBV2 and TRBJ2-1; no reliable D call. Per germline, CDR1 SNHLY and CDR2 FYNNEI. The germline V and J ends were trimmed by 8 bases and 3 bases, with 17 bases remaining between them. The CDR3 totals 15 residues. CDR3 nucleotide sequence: TGTGCCAGCTTTTCGAGAAGCGTATTCTACAATGAGCAGTTCTTC. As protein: CASFSRSVFYNEQFF.

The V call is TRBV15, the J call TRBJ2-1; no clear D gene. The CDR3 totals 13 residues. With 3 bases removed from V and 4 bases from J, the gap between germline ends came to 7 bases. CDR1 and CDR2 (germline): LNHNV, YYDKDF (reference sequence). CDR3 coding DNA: TGTGCCACCAGCAGTTACGGATACAATGAGCAGTTCTTC. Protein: CATSSYGYNEQFF.

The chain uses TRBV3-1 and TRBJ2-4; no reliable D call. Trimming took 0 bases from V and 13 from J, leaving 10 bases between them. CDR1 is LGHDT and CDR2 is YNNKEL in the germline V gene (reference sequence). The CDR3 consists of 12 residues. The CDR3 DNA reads TGTGCCAGCAGCCAAGATGTAAGGTTGCAGTACTTC. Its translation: CASSQDVRLQYF.

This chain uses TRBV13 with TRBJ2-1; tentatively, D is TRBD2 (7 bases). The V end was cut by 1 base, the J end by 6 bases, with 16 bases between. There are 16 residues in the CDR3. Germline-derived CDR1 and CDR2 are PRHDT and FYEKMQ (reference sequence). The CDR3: CASSLEVRGAGNEQFF. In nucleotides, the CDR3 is TGTGCCAGCAGCTTAGAGGTCCGGGGGGCGGGCAATGAGCAGTTCTTC.